The clone carrying this T cell receptor (beta chain) was recorded at least ten times. There are 14 residues in the CDR3. In germline, CDR1 is SGHAT, CDR2 FQNNGV. V shed 5 bases and J 4 bases; nucleotides not matched to a gene: 6. TCRdb itself ran the RT-PCR reads through MiXCR, one entry per CDR3 protein. This table has more than 600,000 distinct CDR3 sequences, 14% appearing once. Sequenced: memory CD4+ T cells from blood. This TCR was recovered from a female donor in good health, serving as a healthy control. V and J are TRBV11-2 and TRBJ2-7; 9 nucleotides match TRBD1. CDR3 sequence (DNA): TGTGCCAGCAGCACGGGGACAGGGCCGTACGAGCAGTACTTC. The encoded protein is CASSTGTGPYEQYF.